The present TCR beta chain was sequenced within a study of vaccination effects on CD4 cells after COVID-19. The CDR3 totals 15 residues. Per germline, CDR1 SGHAT and CDR2 FQNNGV. Trimming removed 3 bases from V and 2 bases from J, with 14 bases in between. This clone was seen once. The antigen is undetermined. Within the ViraFEST assay, antigen-specific CD4+ T cells underwent expansion with viral peptide pools prior to sequencing. An approximately 10-day culture period preceded the isolation of CD4+ T cells. A positive SARS-CoV-2 PCR test fell between March and December 2020. Each culture well received a few million PBMC. These cells were then cultured in IMDM with approximately 10 IU/ml IL-2 and 10 ug/ml peptides. Cultures had half their medium replaced with IL-2 medium on days 3 and 7. TCRdb's table, derived via immunoSEQ multiplex PCR, lists solely in-frame clones and lacks some. Of roughly 73,000 clones in the sample, more than 65% were seen once.

General observations from the study: The post-vaccine spike-reactive clones of convalescents showed a predominance of new vaccine-induced clones.

This clonotype originated in a human donor who had a prior SARS-CoV-2 infection. Sequenced here: CD4+ T cells from PBMCs cultured with HIV peptides, sampled before COVID-19 vaccination. Subset given: HIV-1 Nef peptide pool negative control/reference culture. The chain has TRBV11-2 and TRBJ2-7, with TRBD1 as a possible D gene (5 bases). The CDR3 sequence is CASSLGSGNPYEQYF. The CDR3 DNA is TGTGCCAGCAGCTTGGGGTCAGGGAACCCCTACGAGCAGTACTTC.